These 27 T cell receptor beta chains share one sample of origin, sequenced in a study of blood T cells in healthy people across ages. Alongside a J-beta primer mix, a sample-barcoded 5' primer served in a second PCR lasting about 6 to 12 cycles. TCRdb itself ran the 5' RACE reads through MiXCR, one entry per CDR3 protein. In the table there are fewer than 800,000 distinct CDR3 sequences, 20% to 25% of which are singletons. The specimen was blood. Source of these receptors: a man in his 70s in good health.

This clonotype was seen only once. The chain couples TRBV27 to TRBJ1-4, with D tentatively TRBD1 (6 bases). Trimming pared 6 bases from V and 5 bases from J, leaving 16 bases between. The CDR3 length is 15 residues. Per germline, CDR1 MNHEY and CDR2 SMNVEV (reference sequence). CDR3 nucleotides: TGTGCCAGCAGAGCTAGGACAGTTCAGAATGAAAAACTGTTTTTT. This sequence encodes CASRARTVQNEKLFF.

The chain is built from TRBV12-5 and TRBJ1-2, with D perhaps TRBD1 (6 bases). The CDR3 covers 14 residues. The V end was cut by 0 bases, the J end by 4 bases, with 9 bases between. Germline CDR1 and CDR2: LGHNT and FRNRAP. The chain's CDR3 is CASGLVTGSYGYTF. Written as DNA, the CDR3 is TGTGCTAGTGGTTTGGTAACAGGGAGCTATGGCTACACCTTC.

This clonotype was counted only a few times. The genes are TRBV14 and TRBJ2-3, with TRBD1 identical over 9 bases. After removal of 4 bases from V and 0 bases from J, the junction contained 8 bases not matched to a gene. The CDR3 totals 17 residues. Germline V gene data show CDR1 as SGHDN and CDR2 as FVKESK. The CDR3 nucleotides are TGTGCCAGCAGCCCTTACGTGGGGACAGGGAGCACAGATACGCAGTATTTT. Protein: CASSPYVGTGSTDTQYF.

Concerning this clonotype: One end of the junction varies from germline; a read error may be responsible. This chain links TRBV2 with TRBJ1-5; TRBD1 matches at 7 bases. This CDR3 is built from 13 residues. Germline CDR1 is SNHLY and CDR2 is FYNNEI. CDR3 sequence: CASGGQIDQLQHF. DNA of the CDR3: TGTGCCAGCGGGGGACAGATAGATCAGCTCCAGCATTTT.

There are a few counts of this clonotype. The V gene is TRBV27, the J gene TRBJ2-1; D possibly corresponds to TRBD1 (6 bases). Per germline, CDR1 MNHEY and CDR2 SMNVEV (reference sequence). V lost 5 bases and J lost 6, with 20 bases in between. CDR3 size: 16 residues. The DNA of the CDR3 is TGTGCCAGCAGTCGCGAGGGGGTGAATCCTATCAATGAGCAGTTCTTC. Its translation: CASSREGVNPINEQFF.

The rearrangement links TRBV5-1 to TRBJ2-7, with a possible D match to TRBD2 (6 bases). The J call is uncertain, as TRBJ2-5 better fits the DNA end. The germline V gene encodes CDR1 SGHRS and CDR2 YFSETQ. The CDR3 contains 15 residues. The CDR3 is CASSSSGGIGETQYF. CDR3 in DNA: TGCGCCAGCAGTAGCTCCGGCGGGATCGGAGAGACCCAGTACTTC.

In its sample, this clonotype was seen once. This rearrangement joins TRBV5-1 to TRBJ2-5; TRBD2 matches 7 bases. Germline V gene lookup returns CDR1 SGHRS and CDR2 YFSETQ. V dropped 0 bases and J dropped 0; count of bases not matched to a gene: 8. The CDR3 spans 17 residues. The chain's CDR3 is CASSLDAGEGDQETQYF. The CDR3 coding sequence is TGCGCCAGCAGCTTGGATGCGGGAGAAGGGGACCAAGAGACCCAGTACTTC.

There are a few counts of this clonotype. J is TRBJ2-1 and V is TRBV5-1; 12 nucleotides line up with TRBD1. V trimming: 4 bases; J trimming: 5 bases; junction bases outside the gene matches: 7. Germline V lookup: CDR1 SGHRS, CDR2 YFSETQ. The CDR3 length is 16 residues. CDR3: CASSPGTGGPHNEQFF. In DNA, the CDR3 is TGCGCCAGCAGCCCCGGGACAGGGGGCCCCCACAATGAGCAGTTCTTC.

This clonotype was detected a few times. The chain uses TRBV28 and TRBJ2-7; 9 positions match TRBD1. Trimming at V came to 7 bases and at J to 8 bases, leaving 12 bases not matched to a gene. Looked up from germline, CDR1 is MDHEN and CDR2 is SYDVKM. The CDR3 spans 14 residues. Here the CDR3 reads CASTLGTGSGKQYF. In DNA form, the CDR3 reads TGTGCCAGCACCTTAGGGACAGGGAGTGGGAAGCAGTACTTC.

The V call is TRBV20-1, the J call TRBJ2-5, with TRBD2 matching 10 bases. The CDR3 has 14 residues. J was trimmed by 2 bases and V by 3 bases; bases with no gene match: 3. Germline V lookup: CDR1 DFQATT, CDR2 SNEGSKA (reference sequence). CDR3 protein: CSASSGRQQETQYF. CDR3 nucleotide sequence: TGCAGTGCTAGTAGCGGGAGGCAACAAGAGACCCAGTACTTC.

This chain connects TRBV7-9 to TRBJ2-5; D might be TRBD2 (5 bases). The J call may be mistaken, given a closer DNA end match to TRBJ2-1. This CDR3 has 14 amino acids. Germline V CDR1 and CDR2: SEHNR, FQNEAQ (reference sequence). This CDR3 is CASLVEGRCNEQFF. The CDR3 region has the DNA TGTGCCAGCCTGGTCGAGGGCCGATGCAATGAGCAGTTCTTC.

Ten or more counts support this clonotype. The chain carries TRBV13 and TRBJ2-5; TRBD1 aligns across 7 bases. CDR1 and CDR2 (germline): PRHDT, FYEKMQ (reference sequence). This CDR3 is built from 15 residues. Germline trimming cut 2 bases from V and 5 bases from J; bases unmatched to any gene: 8. CDR3 in amino acids: CASSLRAGGRETQYF. Here the CDR3 DNA reads TGTGCCAGCAGCTTAAGGGCAGGGGGTCGTGAGACCCAGTACTTC.

In its sample, this clonotype was seen a few times. An end of the junction does not agree with germline; a read error may underlie this. The chain is built from TRBV19 and TRBJ1-4; tentative D call: TRBD1 (5 bases). CDR3 length: 15 residues. CDR1 LNHDA and CDR2 SQIVND come from the germline V gene (reference sequence). The CDR3 reads CVSSIDAGRNEKLFF. As DNA, the CDR3 is TGTGTCAGTAGTATAGATGCGGGACGGAATGAAAAACTGTTTTTT.

There are a few counts of this clonotype. The chain is built from TRBV20-1 and TRBJ2-2, with D possibly matching TRBD1 (6 bases). The V gene lost 1 base and the J gene lost 6 bases, with 9 bases spanning the gap. Per the germline V gene, CDR1 is DFQATT and CDR2 is SNEGSKA (reference sequence). The CDR3 spans 13 residues. CDR3 amino acids: CSARVTGSGELFF. The CDR3 DNA sequence: TGCAGTGCTAGAGTCACAGGGTCCGGGGAGCTGTTTTTT.

This clonotype was recorded at least ten times. This rearrangement joins TRBV29-1 to TRBJ2-1, with 14 nucleotides matching TRBD2. The CDR3 totals 14 residues. With 7 bases clipped from V and 4 bases from J, the junction kept 3 bases outside the gene matches. Germline V CDR1 and CDR2: SQVTM, ANQGSEA. This CDR3 is CSAGLAGGYNEQFF. CDR3 nucleotide sequence: TGCAGCGCTGGACTAGCGGGAGGTTACAATGAGCAGTTCTTC.

The table lists this clonotype with a few counts. The V and J genes are TRBV19 and TRBJ2-5; 8 bases match TRBD2. Trimming took 8 bases from V and 13 from J; bases not matched to a gene: 6. CDR3 length: 10 residues. CDR1 is LNHDA and CDR2 is SQIVND in the germline V gene (reference sequence). The CDR3 nucleotides read TGTGCCAGTTTCGGGACTAGTTGGTACTTC. This encodes CASFGTSWYF.

This clonotype appeared a few times. V usage is TRBV3-1 and J usage is TRBJ2-1, with 9 nucleotides matching TRBD2. Germline CDR1 reads LGHDT; CDR2 reads YNNKEL (reference sequence). V shed 4 bases and J 4 bases; nucleotides not matched to a gene: 8. CDR3 size: 16 residues. CDR3 sequence: CASSPASGTMYNEQFF. The CDR3 bases are TGTGCCAGCAGCCCGGCTAGCGGGACCATGTACAATGAGCAGTTCTTC.

This clonotype has just a few counts. The V gene is TRBV7-2, the J gene TRBJ1-5, with D perhaps TRBD1 (5 bases). Germline V lookup: CDR1 SGHTA, CDR2 FQGNSA. Trimming left V 0 bases short and J 7 bases short, with 10 bases between. This CDR3 contains 14 residues. CDR3 DNA: TGTGCCAGCAGCTTAGCGGGGCCTGGCCAGCCCCAGCATTTT. It encodes CASSLAGPGQPQHF.

The chain uses TRBV5-1 and TRBJ2-5, with D possibly TRBD2 on 6 matching bases. The end of the DNA is better explained by TRBJ2-7, so the J call may be wrong. CDR3 length equals 14 residues. Germline V gives CDR1 SGHRS, CDR2 YFSETQ. CDR3 residues: CASSFGGFVYEQYF. The CDR3 bases are TGCGCCAGCAGCTTCGGGGGATTTGTTTACGAGCAGTACTTC.

This clonotype came up a few times. The CDR3 spells CSARGGTSGRTDTQYF. The DNA for the CDR3 is TGCAGTGCTAGAGGGGGGACTAGCGGGAGGACAGATACGCAGTATTTT. The chain combines TRBV20-1 with TRBJ2-3; 15 bases are shared with TRBD2. CDR3 size: 16 residues. Per germline, CDR1 DFQATT and CDR2 SNEGSKA (reference sequence). V gave up 1 base and J gave up 3 bases; unmatched junction bases: 2.

This clonotype appeared a few times. The chain carries TRBV12-3 or TRBV12-4 and TRBJ2-5, with D tentatively TRBD2 (5 bases). Trimming pared 5 bases from V and 5 bases from J, leaving 15 bases between. This CDR3 spans 14 amino acids. CDR3 bases: TGTGCCAGCAGTATTGCGGGCCACGGGGAGACCCAGTACTTC. Translating gives CASSIAGHGETQYF.

This clonotype was observed a few times. In DNA, the CDR3 is TGTGCCAGCAGTCCGTATCGACAGTCCCTCCTGGAAGAAAAACTGTTTTTT. Protein sequence: CASSPYRQSLLEEKLFF. The V call is TRBV6-1, the J call TRBJ1-4; perhaps TRBD1 as D (5 bases). The CDR3 sequence is 17 residues long. Trimming cost V 5 bases and J 8 bases, with 24 bases left between them. Germline V gene lookup returns CDR1 MNHNS and CDR2 SASEGT.

This clonotype was seen only a few times. The chain has TRBV6-5 and TRBJ2-7; D is unresolved. Trimming took off 8 bases at V and 5 bases at J, with 13 bases between the two ends. This CDR3 has 12 amino acids. Per germline, CDR1 MNHEY and CDR2 SVGAGI. CDR3 in amino acids: CASSRGWDEQYF. In DNA, the CDR3 is TGTGCCAGCTCCCGAGGATGGGACGAGCAGTACTTC.

V usage is TRBV14 and J usage is TRBJ2-5; no definite D call. Trimming stripped 0 bases from V and 2 bases from J, with 7 bases between. The CDR3 runs 14 residues. CDR1 is SGHDN and CDR2 is FVKESK in the germline V gene. This CDR3 is CASSQDSRQETQYF. CDR3 bases: TGTGCCAGCAGCCAAGATTCCAGACAAGAGACCCAGTACTTC. Based on the CDR3 plus reference TRBV14 and TRBJ2-5, the full variable domain is EAGVTQFPSHSVIEKGQTVTLRCDPISGHDNLYWYRRVMGKEIKFLLHFVKESKQDESGMPNNRFLAERTGGTYSTLKVQPAELEDSGVYFCASSQDSRQETQYFGPGTRLLVL.

This clonotype was recorded a few times. The chain has TRBV12-3 or TRBV12-4 and TRBJ1-1; 7 nucleotides match TRBD1. The CDR3 contains 16 residues. V trimming: 2 bases; J trimming: 0 bases; junction bases outside the gene matches: 6. The CDR3 protein is CASSLLGQSMNTEAFF. The CDR3 coding sequence is TGTGCCAGCAGTTTACTGGGACAGAGCATGAACACTGAAGCTTTCTTT.

This chain links TRBV5-1 with TRBJ2-5; D is uncertain. The CDR3 totals 14 residues. V was clipped by 1 base and J by 11 bases, with 18 bases between them. Germline V gives CDR1 SGHRS, CDR2 YFSETQ. CDR3 in amino acids: CASSLYGRHYGQYF. The CDR3 nucleotides read TGCGCCAGCAGCTTGTATGGCAGACACTACGGGCAGTACTTC.

This clonotype was counted only a few times. This chain joins TRBV29-1 and TRBJ2-1, with D possibly called TRBD1 or TRBD2 (5 bases each). This CDR3 is built from 14 residues. The V and J ends lost 1 base and 0 bases respectively, with 7 bases between them. Germline V gene sequence: CDR1 SQVTM, CDR2 ANQGSEA. The CDR3 DNA sequence: TGCAGCGTTGAAGCAGGGACCTCCTACAATGAGCAGTTCTTC. Amino acid sequence: CSVEAGTSYNEQFF.